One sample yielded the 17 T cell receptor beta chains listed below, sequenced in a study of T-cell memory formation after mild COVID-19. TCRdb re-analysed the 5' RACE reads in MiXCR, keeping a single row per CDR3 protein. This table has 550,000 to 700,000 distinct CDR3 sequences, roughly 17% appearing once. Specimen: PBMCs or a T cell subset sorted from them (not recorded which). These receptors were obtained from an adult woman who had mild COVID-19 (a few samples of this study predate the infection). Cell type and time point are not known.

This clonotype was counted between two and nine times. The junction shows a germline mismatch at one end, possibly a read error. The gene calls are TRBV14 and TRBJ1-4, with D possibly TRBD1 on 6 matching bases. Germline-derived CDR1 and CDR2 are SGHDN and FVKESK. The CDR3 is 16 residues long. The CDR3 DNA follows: TGTGCCAGCAGCAAAGACGGAACAGGGATGGGAGAAAAACTGTTTTTT. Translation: CASSKDGTGMGEKLFF.

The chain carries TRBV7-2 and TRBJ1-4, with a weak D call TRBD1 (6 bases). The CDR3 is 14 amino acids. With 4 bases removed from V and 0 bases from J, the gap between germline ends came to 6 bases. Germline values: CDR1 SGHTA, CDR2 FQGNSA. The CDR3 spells CASSYRATNEKLFF. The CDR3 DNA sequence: TGTGCCAGCAGCTACAGGGCAACTAATGAAAAACTGTTTTTT.

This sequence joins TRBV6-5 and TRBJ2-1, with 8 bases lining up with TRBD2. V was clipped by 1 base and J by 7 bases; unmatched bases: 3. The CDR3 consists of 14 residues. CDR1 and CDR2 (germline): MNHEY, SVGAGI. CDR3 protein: CASSYLAGTNEQFF. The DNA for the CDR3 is TGTGCCAGCAGTTACTTAGCGGGAACAAATGAGCAGTTCTTC.

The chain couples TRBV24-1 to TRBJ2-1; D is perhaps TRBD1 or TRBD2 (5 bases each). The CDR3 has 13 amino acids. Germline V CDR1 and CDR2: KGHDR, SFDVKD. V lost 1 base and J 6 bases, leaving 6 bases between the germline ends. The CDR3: CATSDFGANEQFF. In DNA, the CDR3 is TGTGCCACCAGTGATTTCGGGGCCAATGAGCAGTTCTTC.

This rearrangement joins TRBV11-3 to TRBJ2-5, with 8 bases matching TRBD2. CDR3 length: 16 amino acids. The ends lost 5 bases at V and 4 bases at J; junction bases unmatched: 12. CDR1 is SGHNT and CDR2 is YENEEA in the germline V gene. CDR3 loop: CASSGSSGRVGETQYF. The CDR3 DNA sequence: TGTGCCAGCAGCGGATCAAGCGGGAGAGTAGGAGAGACCCAGTACTTC.

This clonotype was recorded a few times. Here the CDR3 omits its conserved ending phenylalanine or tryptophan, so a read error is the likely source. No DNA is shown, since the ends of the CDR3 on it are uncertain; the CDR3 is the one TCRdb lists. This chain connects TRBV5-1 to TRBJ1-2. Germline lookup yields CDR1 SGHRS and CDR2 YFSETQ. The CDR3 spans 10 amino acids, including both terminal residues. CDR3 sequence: CASRTKGRSS.

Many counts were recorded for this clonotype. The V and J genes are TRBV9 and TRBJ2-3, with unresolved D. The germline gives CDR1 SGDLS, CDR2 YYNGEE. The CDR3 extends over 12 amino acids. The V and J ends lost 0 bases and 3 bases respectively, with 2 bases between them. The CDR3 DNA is TGTGCCAGCAGCGTAGGGACAGATACGCAGTATTTT. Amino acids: CASSVGTDTQYF.

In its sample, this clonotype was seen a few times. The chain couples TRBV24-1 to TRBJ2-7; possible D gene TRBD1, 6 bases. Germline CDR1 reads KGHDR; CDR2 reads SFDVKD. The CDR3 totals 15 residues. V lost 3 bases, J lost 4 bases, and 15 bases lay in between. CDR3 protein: CATSDGQLGSYEQYF. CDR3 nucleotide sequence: TGTGCCACCAGTGATGGACAGCTTGGCAGTTACGAGCAGTACTTC.

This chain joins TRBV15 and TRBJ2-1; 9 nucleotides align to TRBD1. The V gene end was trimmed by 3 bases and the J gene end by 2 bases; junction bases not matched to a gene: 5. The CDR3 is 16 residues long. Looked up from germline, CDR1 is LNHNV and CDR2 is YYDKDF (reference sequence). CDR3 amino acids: CATSREGQGPYNEQFF. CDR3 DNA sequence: TGTGCCACCAGCAGGGAAGGACAGGGGCCCTACAATGAGCAGTTCTTC.

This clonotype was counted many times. CDR3 amino acids: CSARRGGTGDSPLHF. The CDR3, as DNA: TGCAGTGCTCGCCGAGGGGGGACAGGGGATTCACCCCTCCACTTT. The genes are TRBV20-1 and TRBJ1-6; TRBD1 matches 10 bases. CDR1 and CDR2 from the germline V gene are DFQATT and SNEGSKA (reference sequence). This CDR3 comprises 15 residues. The V segment lost 5 bases and the J segment 8 bases; nucleotides outside the gene matches: 9.

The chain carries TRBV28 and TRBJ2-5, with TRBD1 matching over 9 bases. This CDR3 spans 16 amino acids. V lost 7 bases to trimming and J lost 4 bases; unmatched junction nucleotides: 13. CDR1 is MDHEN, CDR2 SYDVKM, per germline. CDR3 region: CASTASGTGSGETQYF. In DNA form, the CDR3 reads TGTGCCAGCACAGCCTCCGGGACAGGGTCTGGAGAGACCCAGTACTTC.

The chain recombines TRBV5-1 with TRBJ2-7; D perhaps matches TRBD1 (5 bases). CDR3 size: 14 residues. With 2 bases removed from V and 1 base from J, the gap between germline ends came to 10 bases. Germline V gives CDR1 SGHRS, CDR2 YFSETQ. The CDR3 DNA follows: TGCGCCAGCAGCTTAGGACACGGATCCTACGAGCAGTACTTC. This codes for CASSLGHGSYEQYF. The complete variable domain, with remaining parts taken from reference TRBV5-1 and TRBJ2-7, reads KAGVTQTPRYLIKTRGQQVTLSCSPISGHRSVSWYQQTPGQGLQFLFEYFSETQRNKGNFPGRFSGRQFSNSRSEMNVSTLELGDSALYLCASSLGHGSYEQYFGPGTRLTVT.

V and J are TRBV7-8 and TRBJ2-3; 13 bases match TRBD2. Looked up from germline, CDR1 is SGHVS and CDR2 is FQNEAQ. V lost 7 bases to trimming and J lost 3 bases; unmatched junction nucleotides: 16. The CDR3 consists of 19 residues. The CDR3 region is CASTRRRLAGGIGTDTQYF. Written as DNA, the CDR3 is TGTGCCAGCACCCGACGAAGACTAGCGGGAGGAATTGGAACAGATACGCAGTATTTT.

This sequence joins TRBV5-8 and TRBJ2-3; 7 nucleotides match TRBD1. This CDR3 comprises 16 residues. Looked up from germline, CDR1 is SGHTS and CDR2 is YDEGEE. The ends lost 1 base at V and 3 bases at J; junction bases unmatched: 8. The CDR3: CASSLFGGQTTDTQYF. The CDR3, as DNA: TGTGCCAGCAGCTTGTTTGGGGGACAGACTACAGATACGCAGTATTTT.

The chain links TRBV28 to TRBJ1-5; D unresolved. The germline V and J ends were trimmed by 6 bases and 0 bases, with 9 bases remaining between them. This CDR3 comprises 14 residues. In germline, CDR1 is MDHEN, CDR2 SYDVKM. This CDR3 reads CASSPHSSNQPQHF. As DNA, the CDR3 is TGTGCCAGCAGCCCTCACAGTAGCAATCAGCCCCAGCATTTT.

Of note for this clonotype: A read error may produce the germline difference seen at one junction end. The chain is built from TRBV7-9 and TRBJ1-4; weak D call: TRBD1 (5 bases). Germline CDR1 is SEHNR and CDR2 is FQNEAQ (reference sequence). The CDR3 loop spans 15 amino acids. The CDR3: CASSLADSTTEKLFF. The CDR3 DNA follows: TGTGCCAGCAGCTTAGCCGACAGTACTACTGAAAAACTGTTTTTT.

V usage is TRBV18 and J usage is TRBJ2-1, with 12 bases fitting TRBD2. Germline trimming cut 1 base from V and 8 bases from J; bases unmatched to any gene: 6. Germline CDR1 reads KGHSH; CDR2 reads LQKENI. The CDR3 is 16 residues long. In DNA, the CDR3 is TGTGCCAGCTCACCACTGACTAGCGGGAGAGGGGATGAGCAGTTCTTC. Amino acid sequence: CASSPLTSGRGDEQFF.